This TCR beta chain derives from a study of Ad26.COV2.S vaccination and SARS-CoV-2 variants (TCRdb year 2021). With respect to the entire study: Vaccine-arm donors came from COV1001, a multicentre, randomized, double-blind, placebo-controlled phase I-IIa trial of Ad26.COV2.S in healthy adults. Ad26.COV2.S was administered intramuscularly at 5 x 10^10 or 1 x 10^11 viral particles, either as a single shot or as two shots given 56 days apart. Throughout the experiments and outcome assessment, investigators stayed blinded to trial group allocation. Trial participants were randomized into five groups of five, in which low-dose or high-dose Ad26.COV2.S was given once or twice, or placebo was given on both occasions. TCRbeta repertoire sequencing was used to assess the specificity and breadth of SARS-CoV-2-reactive T cell receptors after Ad26.COV2.S vaccination. A total of approximately 30 samples were included in the TCR-sequenced set, comprising 19 Ad26.COV2.S vaccine recipients, 5 placebo recipients and 8 SARS-CoV-2 convalescent individuals.

Read against the paper, the sample's treatment or condition label means: 15 to 20 received Ad26.COV2.S at low or high dose, single or two shots; roughly five received placebo; per-sample allocation not given. For vaccine and placebo recipients, repertoires were sequenced using samples collected on day 63 after the first injection. In Cohort 1b, around 23 adults aged 18-55 years were enrolled at a single site in Boston, USA, between 29 July and 7 August 2020. Ad26.COV2.S consisted of a replication-incompetent adenovirus type 26 vector by which a prefusion-stabilized SARS-CoV-2 spike protein from the original Wuhan strain was expressed. CDR1 LNHDA and CDR2 SQIVND were looked up in the germline V gene (reference sequence). V lost 3 bases and J lost 0 bases; the stretch between them is 12 bases long. Counted from cysteine to phenylalanine, this CDR3 has 15 amino acids. Just the 45-base CDR3 DNA is kept, in frame starting at base 1.

Worth noting for this clone: Its antigen is unknown. No quality values exist for individual bases; no much larger clone is one base distant.

The study at large found these results: The authors noted that total T cell responses may have been underestimated by the TCR breadth and depth analyses. Ad26.COV2.S recipients had higher spike-specific TCR breadth than placebo recipients (P = 0.0014). Substantial breadth of spike-specific CD8+ and CD4+ T cell responses was reported after vaccination. Comparing responses between vaccine doses or regimens was not something the study was powered to do. Vaccine and placebo recipients had similar non-spike TCR breadth, a finding consistent with the vaccine containing only spike.

TCRbeta CDR3 regions were sequenced with the immunoSEQ Assay. After extraction, genomic DNA underwent amplification by bias-controlled multiplex PCR, followed by high-throughput sequencing. In the authors' own workflow: To quantify the absolute abundance of every unique TCRbeta CDR3 region, sequences were collapsed and filtered. T cell fraction was estimated by normalization of TCRbeta template counts to usable DNA, with usable DNA being measured through amplification of reference genes present in all nucleated cells. Repertoire TCRs were annotated as SARS-CoV-2-specific by exact matching of V gene, CDR3 amino acid sequence and J gene to a known reactive TCR set. The reference SARS-CoV-2 TCR set was obtained from MIRA and was filtered for enrichment in COVID-19-positive ImmuneCODE repertoires, whereby public or cross-reactive TCRs were removed. Using the MIRA antigens, annotated TCRs were further analysed by specific ORF or by position within an ORF. Depth was the summed frequency of annotated unique rearrangements, while breadth was defined as annotated unique rearrangements over total unique productive rearrangements. Group comparisons of TCR breadth used two-sided Wilcoxon rank-sum tests. In its TCRdb copy, this immuneACCESS table keeps in-frame sequences only and misses some clones. Where compared with another copy, unresolved V genes explain less than half of these, and the others have no known cause. V and J calls and clone size come straight from that table; D and trimming were deduced from the DNA. The sample table lists about 350,000 clones, around 87% of them with a count of one. Clones ranked in the top ten supply more than 3% of the sample.

The source was peripheral blood, collected in a trial of Ad26.COV2.S vaccine versus placebo. This receptor chain uses TRBV19 and TRBJ2-7, with no reliable assignment of the D segment. The origin of this receptor is a person aged 18-60 years who received the Ad26.COV2.S COVID-19 vaccine or a placebo. The DNA reads TGTGCCAGTAGTATGGGTCAGGCGCCCTCCTACGAGCAGTACTTC. Its product reads: CASSMGQAPSYEQYF. Joined to the reference TRBV19 and TRBJ2-7 proteins, this CDR3 gives the full variable domain: DGGITQSPKYLFRKEGQNVTLSCEQNLNHDAMYWYRQDPGQGLRLIYYSQIVNDFQKGDIAEGYSVSREKKESFPLTVTSAQKNPTAFYLCASSMGQAPSYEQYFGPGTRLTVT.